This entry lists 10 T cell receptor beta chains sequenced from one sample in a study of blood T cell repertoires in COVID-19. TCRdb's copy holds only in-frame clones and misses some; the assay was immunoSEQ multiplex PCR. The data show tens of thousands of clones, around 90% seen once. The specimen sequenced was peripheral blood. The receptors stem from a human donor with acute or convalescent COVID-19. The donor label of this sample is uncertain.

V usage is TRBV5-1 and J usage is TRBJ1-4; TRBD1 agrees at 12 bases. Germline lookup yields CDR1 SGHRS and CDR2 YFSETQ. Trimming removed 4 bases from V and 2 bases from J; junction bases left unmatched: 9. The CDR3 contains 18 residues. The CDR3 reads CASSPGTGGFRTNEKLFF. The CDR3 region has the DNA TGCGCCAGCAGCCCGGGGACAGGGGGCTTTCGCACTAATGAAAAACTGTTTTTT.

This clone was counted once. CDR3 in amino acids: CASTFQGAEDTQYF. The CDR3 DNA sequence: TGTGCCAGCACGTTTCAGGGGGCCGAAGATACGCAGTATTTT. V usage is TRBV2 and J usage is TRBJ2-3; 8 nucleotides match TRBD1. The V gene's germline CDR1 is SNHLY and CDR2 FYNNEI. The CDR3 is made up of 14 amino acids. After removal of 7 bases from V and 5 bases from J, the junction contained 8 bases not matched to a gene.

CDR3 DNA sequence: TGTGCCAGCAGCTTAGTTAGGGGGTCAGTCACCGATACGCAGTATTTT. This encodes CASSLVRGSVTDTQYF. The chain is built from TRBV7-2 and TRBJ2-3, with D possibly matching TRBD1 (6 bases). Trimming took off 1 base at V and 6 bases at J, with 17 bases between the two ends. Germline V gene data show CDR1 as SGHTA and CDR2 as FQGNSA. The CDR3 consists of 16 residues.

This sequence joins TRBV5-1 and TRBJ2-2, with 10 nucleotides matching TRBD1. The CDR3 sequence is 15 residues long. Germline values: CDR1 SGHRS, CDR2 YFSETQ. The J segment lost 4 bases and the V segment lost 4 bases, leaving 4 bases of the junction unmatched. In nucleotides, the CDR3 is TGCGCCAGCAGCCCTGGGACAGGGGTCACCGGGGAGCTGTTTTTT. Its protein product is CASSPGTGVTGELFF.

The J gene is TRBJ2-7, the V gene TRBV5-6, with a possible D match to TRBD2 (5 bases). The CDR3 spans 14 residues. The germline V gene encodes CDR1 SGHDT and CDR2 YYEEEE. Trimming removed 0 bases from V and 0 bases from J, with 7 bases in between. CDR3 in DNA: TGTGCCAGCAGCTTGGGTGGGAGCTCCTACGAGCAGTACGTC. Translation gives CASSLGGSSYEQYV.

The chain joins TRBV11-2 to TRBJ1-2, with D uncertain. The V gene lost 3 bases and the J gene lost 1 base, with 6 bases spanning the gap. Germline CDR1 reads SGHAT; CDR2 reads FQNNGV. The CDR3 contains 13 residues. In DNA, the CDR3 is TGTGCCAGCAGCTTTGCGATTAACTATGGCTACACCTTC. Its translation is CASSFAINYGYTF.

The chain carries TRBV7-9 and TRBJ1-4; tentatively, D is TRBD1 (5 bases). Germline CDR1 reads SEHNR; CDR2 reads FQNEAQ (reference sequence). The CDR3 totals 16 residues. Trimming removed 5 bases from V and 5 bases from J, with 18 bases in between. The CDR3 protein is CASSHSGGRGNEKLFF. CDR3 sequence (DNA): TGTGCCAGCAGCCATTCGGGTGGACGGGGGAATGAAAAACTGTTTTTT. Full variable domain (remainder filled in from reference TRBV7-9 and TRBJ1-4): DTGVSQNPRHKITKRGQNVTFRCDPISEHNRLYWYRQTLGQGPEFLTYFQNEAQLEKSRLLSDRFSAERPKGSFSTLEIQRTEQGDSAMYLCASSHSGGRGNEKLFFGSGTQLSVL.

The V and J genes are TRBV13 and TRBJ1-3; D not resolved. Germline V gene data show CDR1 as PRHDT and CDR2 as FYEKMQ (reference sequence). Trimming shortened V by 7 bases and J by 8 bases, and 15 bases separated the two germline ends. This CDR3 contains 13 residues. CDR3 residues: CASTQSRVDTIYF. The CDR3 bases are TGTGCCAGCACCCAATCTCGGGTGGACACCATATATTTT.

This clone was counted once. The V and J genes are TRBV11-1 and TRBJ2-2, with D possibly TRBD2 on 6 matching bases. The CDR3 covers 15 residues. The V and J ends lost 5 bases and 6 bases respectively, with 16 bases between them. CDR1 SGHAT and CDR2 FQDESV come from the germline V gene (reference sequence). The CDR3 sequence: CASSLRAGFAGELFF. In DNA, the CDR3 is TGTGCCAGCAGCCTGAGAGCGGGTTTCGCCGGGGAGCTGTTTTTT. The complete variable domain, with remaining parts taken from reference TRBV11-1 and TRBJ2-2, reads EAEVAQSPRYKITEKSQAVAFWCDPISGHATLYWYRQILGQGPELLVQFQDESVVDDSQLPKDRFSAERLKGVDSTLKIQPAELGDSAMYLCASSLRAGFAGELFFGEGSRLTVL.

This CDR3 is CATSGDRGSPNTGELFF. The CDR3 nucleotides read TGTGCCACCAGTGGTGACAGGGGATCCCCAAACACCGGGGAGCTGTTTTTT. The chain joins TRBV24-1 to TRBJ2-2, with 8 nucleotides matching TRBD1. The V gene end was trimmed by 5 bases and the J gene end by 2 bases; junction bases not matched to a gene: 9. The CDR3 has 17 residues. Germline V gene lookup returns CDR1 KGHDR and CDR2 SFDVKD.